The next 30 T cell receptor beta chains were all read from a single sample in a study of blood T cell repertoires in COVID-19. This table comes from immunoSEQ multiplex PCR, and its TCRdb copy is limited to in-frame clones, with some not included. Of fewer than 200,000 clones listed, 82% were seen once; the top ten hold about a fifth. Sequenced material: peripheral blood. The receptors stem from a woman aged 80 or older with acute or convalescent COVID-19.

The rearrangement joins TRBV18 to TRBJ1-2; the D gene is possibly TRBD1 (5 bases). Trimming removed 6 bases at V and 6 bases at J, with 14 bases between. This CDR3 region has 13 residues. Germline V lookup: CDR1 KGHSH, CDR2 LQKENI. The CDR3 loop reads CASSPTGFDGYTF. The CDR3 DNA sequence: TGTGCCAGCTCTCCTACAGGATTTGATGGCTACACCTTC.

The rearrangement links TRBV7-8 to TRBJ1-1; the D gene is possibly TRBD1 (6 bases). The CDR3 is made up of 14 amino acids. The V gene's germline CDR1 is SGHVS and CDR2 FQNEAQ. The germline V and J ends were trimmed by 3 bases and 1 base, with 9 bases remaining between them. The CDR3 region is CASSFAGANTEAFF. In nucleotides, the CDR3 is TGTGCCAGCAGCTTCGCAGGGGCGAACACTGAAGCTTTCTTT.

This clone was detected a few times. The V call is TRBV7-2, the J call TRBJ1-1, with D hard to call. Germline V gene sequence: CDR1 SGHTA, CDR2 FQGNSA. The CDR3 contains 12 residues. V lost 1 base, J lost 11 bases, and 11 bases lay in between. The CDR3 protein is CASSLESRVAFF. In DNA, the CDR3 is TGTGCCAGCAGCTTAGAGAGTCGCGTCGCTTTCTTT.

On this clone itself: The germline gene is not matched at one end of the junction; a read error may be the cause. This CDR3 reads CSVGTASGRMDF. CDR3 coding DNA: TGCAGCGTTGGGACCGCTAGCGGGAGGATGGACTTC. The chain links TRBV29-1 to TRBJ2-5, with TRBD2 matching 11 bases. Germline loops: CDR1 SQVTM, CDR2 ANQGSEA. CDR3 length equals 12 residues.

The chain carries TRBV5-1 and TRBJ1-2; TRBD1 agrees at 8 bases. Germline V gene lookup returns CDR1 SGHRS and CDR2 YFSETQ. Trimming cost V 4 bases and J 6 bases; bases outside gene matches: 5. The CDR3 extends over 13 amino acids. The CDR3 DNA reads TGCGCCAGCAGCCGACAGGGGATGGATGGCTACACCTTC. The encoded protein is CASSRQGMDGYTF.

CDR3 sequence: CASSQTAAGYSNQPQHF. The CDR3 DNA reads as TGTGCCAGCAGCCAAACGGCCGCGGGGTATAGCAATCAGCCCCAGCATTTT. The J gene is TRBJ1-5, the V gene TRBV3-1 (or the pseudogene TRBV3-2); D gene unclear. Germline CDR1 is LGHDT and CDR2 is YNNKEL (reference sequence). The CDR3 spans 17 residues. Between the trimmed V and J ends, which lost 2 bases and 0 bases, there was a span of 14 bases.

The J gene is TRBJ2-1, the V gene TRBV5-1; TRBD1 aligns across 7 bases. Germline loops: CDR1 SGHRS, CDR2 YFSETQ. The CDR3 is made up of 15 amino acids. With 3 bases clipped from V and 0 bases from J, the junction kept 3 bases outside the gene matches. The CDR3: CASSSSGGSYNEQFF. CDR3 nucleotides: TGCGCCAGCAGCTCCTCAGGGGGCTCCTACAATGAGCAGTTCTTC. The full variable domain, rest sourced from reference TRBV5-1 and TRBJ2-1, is KAGVTQTPRYLIKTRGQQVTLSCSPISGHRSVSWYQQTPGQGLQFLFEYFSETQRNKGNFPGRFSGRQFSNSRSEMNVSTLELGDSALYLCASSSSGGSYNEQFFGPGTRLTVL.

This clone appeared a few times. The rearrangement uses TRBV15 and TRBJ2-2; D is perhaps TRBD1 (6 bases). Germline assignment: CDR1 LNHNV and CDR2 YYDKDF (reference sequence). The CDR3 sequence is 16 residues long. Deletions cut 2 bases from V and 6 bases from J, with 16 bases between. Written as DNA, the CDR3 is TGTGCCACCAGCAGAACGGCGGCAGCAGGGGCCGGGGAGCTGTTTTTT. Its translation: CATSRTAAAGAGELFF.

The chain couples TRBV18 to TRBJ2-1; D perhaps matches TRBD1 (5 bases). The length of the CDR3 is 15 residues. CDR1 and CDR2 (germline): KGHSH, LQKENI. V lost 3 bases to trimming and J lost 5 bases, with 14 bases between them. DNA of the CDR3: TGTGCCAGCTCACCGGTTTTGGCAGGGAACAATGAGCAGTTCTTC. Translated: CASSPVLAGNNEQFF.

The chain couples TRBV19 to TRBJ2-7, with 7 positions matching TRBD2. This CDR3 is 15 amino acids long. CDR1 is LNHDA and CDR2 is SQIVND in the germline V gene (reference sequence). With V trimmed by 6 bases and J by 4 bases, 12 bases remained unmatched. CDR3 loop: CASSSSAGRGYEQYF. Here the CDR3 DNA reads TGTGCCAGTAGCTCTTCAGCGGGAAGAGGGTACGAGCAGTACTTC.

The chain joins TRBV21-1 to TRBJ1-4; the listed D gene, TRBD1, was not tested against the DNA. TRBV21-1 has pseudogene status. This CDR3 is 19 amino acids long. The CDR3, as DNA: TGTGCCAGCATCAGGGCGTTGCCGGGACAGGACCCAACTAATGAAAAACTGTTTTTT. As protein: CASIRALPGQDPTNEKLFF.

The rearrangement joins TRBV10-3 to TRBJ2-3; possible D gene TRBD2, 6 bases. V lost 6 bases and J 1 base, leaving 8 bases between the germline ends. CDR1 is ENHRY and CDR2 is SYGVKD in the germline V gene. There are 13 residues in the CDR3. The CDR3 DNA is TGTGCCATCAGCAGACTAGGCACAGATACGCAGTATTTT. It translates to CAISRLGTDTQYF.

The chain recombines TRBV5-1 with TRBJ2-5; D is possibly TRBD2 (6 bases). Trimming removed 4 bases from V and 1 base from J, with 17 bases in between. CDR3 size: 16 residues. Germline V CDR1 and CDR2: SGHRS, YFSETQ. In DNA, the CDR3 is TGCGCCAGCAGCAACCCCCCCGGGGACTCCCAAGAGACCCAGTACTTC. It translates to CASSNPPGDSQETQYF.

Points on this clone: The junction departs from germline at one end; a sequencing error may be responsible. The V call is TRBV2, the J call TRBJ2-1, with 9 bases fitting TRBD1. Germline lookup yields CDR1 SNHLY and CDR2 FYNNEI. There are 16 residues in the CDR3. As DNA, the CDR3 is TGTGTCAGCAGTTCTTTAGGGACAGGGCGTGCGAATGAGCAGTTCTTC. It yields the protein CVSSSLGTGRANEQFF.

The CDR3 is CASSYGGARYNEQFF. The CDR3 DNA sequence: TGTGCCAGCAGTTACGGGGGGGCGCGGTACAATGAGCAGTTCTTC. The genes are TRBV6-5 and TRBJ2-1, with a tentative D call TRBD2 (7 bases). This CDR3 has 15 amino acids. Trimming left V 2 bases short and J 4 bases short, with 12 bases between. The germline V gene has CDR1 MNHEY and CDR2 SVGAGI.

The CDR3 nucleotides read TGTGCCAGCAGTGAAGGCACTAGCCTTGGGGATGAGCAGTTCTTC. It encodes CASSEGTSLGDEQFF. V gene TRBV6-1 combines with J gene TRBJ2-1; perhaps TRBD2 as D (6 bases). Deletions cut 1 base from V and 8 bases from J, with 15 bases between. Looked up from germline, CDR1 is MNHNS and CDR2 is SASEGT. This CDR3 has 15 amino acids.

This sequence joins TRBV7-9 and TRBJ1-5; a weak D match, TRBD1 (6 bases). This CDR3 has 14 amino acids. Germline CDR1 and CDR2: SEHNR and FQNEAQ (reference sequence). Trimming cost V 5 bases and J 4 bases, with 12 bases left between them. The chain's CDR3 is CASSPTGANQPQHF. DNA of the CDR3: TGTGCCAGCAGCCCGACAGGAGCAAATCAGCCCCAGCATTTT.

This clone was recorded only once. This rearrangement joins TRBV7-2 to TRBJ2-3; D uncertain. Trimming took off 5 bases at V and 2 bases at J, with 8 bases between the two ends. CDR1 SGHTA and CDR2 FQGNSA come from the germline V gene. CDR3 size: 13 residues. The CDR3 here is CASSVSFTDTQYF. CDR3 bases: TGTGCCAGCAGCGTCTCCTTCACAGATACGCAGTATTTT.

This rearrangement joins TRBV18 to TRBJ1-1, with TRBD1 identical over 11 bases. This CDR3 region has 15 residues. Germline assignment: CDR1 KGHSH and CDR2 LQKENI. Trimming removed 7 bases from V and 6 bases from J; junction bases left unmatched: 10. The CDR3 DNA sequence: TGTGCCAGCTTAGGGACAGGGGGTCTGTTGGCTGAAGCTTTCTTT. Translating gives CASLGTGGLLAEAFF. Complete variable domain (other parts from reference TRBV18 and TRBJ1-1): NAGVMQNPRHLVRRRGQEARLRCSPMKGHSHVYWYRQLPEEGLKFMVYLQKENIIDESGMPKERFSAEFPKEGPSILRIQQVVRGDSAAYFCASLGTGGLLAEAFFGQGTRLTVV.

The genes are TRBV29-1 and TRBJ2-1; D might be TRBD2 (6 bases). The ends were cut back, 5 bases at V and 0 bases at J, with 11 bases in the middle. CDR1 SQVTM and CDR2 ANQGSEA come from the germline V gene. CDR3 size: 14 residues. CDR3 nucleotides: TGCAGCGTTTCTTTGGGGGGCTCCTACAATGAGCAGTTCTTC. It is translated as CSVSLGGSYNEQFF.

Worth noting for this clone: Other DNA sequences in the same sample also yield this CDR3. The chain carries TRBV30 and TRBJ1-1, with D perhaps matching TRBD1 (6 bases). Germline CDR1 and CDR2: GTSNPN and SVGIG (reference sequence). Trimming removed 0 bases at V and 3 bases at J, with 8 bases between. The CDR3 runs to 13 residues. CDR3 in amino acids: CAWSVAGDTEAFF. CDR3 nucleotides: TGTGCCTGGAGTGTAGCAGGGGACACTGAAGCTTTCTTT.

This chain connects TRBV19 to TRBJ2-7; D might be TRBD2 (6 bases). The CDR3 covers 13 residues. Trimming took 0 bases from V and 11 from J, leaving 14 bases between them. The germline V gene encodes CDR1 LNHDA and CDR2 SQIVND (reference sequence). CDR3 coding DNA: TGTGCCAGTAGTATAGATCGATCGGGGGAGAAGTACTTC. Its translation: CASSIDRSGEKYF.

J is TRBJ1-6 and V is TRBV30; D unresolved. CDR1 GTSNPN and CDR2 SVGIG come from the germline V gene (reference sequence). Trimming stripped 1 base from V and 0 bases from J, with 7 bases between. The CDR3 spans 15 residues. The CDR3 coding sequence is TGTGCCTGGAGTGCTGGGAGCTCCTATAATTCACCCCTCCACTTT. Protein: CAWSAGSSYNSPLHF.

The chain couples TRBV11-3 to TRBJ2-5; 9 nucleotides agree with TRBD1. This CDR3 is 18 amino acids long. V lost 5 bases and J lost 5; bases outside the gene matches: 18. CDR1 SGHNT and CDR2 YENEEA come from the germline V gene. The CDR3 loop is CASSPVETAQGAWETQYF. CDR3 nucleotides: TGTGCCAGCAGCCCGGTAGAGACAGCACAGGGGGCTTGGGAGACCCAGTACTTC.

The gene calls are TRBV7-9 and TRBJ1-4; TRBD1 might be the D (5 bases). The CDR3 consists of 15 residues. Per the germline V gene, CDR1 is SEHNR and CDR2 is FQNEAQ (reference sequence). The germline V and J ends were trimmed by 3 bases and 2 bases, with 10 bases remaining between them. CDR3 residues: CASSFGKGTNEKLFF. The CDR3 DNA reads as TGTGCCAGCAGCTTTGGAAAGGGGACTAATGAAAAACTGTTTTTT. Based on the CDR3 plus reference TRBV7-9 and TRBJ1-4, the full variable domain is DTGVSQNPRHKITKRGQNVTFRCDPISEHNRLYWYRQTLGQGPEFLTYFQNEAQLEKSRLLSDRFSAERPKGSFSTLEIQRTEQGDSAMYLCASSFGKGTNEKLFFGSGTQLSVL.

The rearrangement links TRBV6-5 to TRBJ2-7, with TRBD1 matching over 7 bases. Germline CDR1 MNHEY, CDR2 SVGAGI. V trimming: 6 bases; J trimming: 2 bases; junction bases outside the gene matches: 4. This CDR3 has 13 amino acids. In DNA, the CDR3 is TGTGCCAGCAGGCAGGACAGGCCCTACGAGCAGTACTTC. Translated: CASRQDRPYEQYF.

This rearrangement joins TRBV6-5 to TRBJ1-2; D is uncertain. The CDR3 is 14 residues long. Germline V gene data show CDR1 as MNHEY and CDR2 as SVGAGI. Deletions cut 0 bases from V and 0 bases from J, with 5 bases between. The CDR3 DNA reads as TGTGCCAGCAGTTACTCACTGGCTAACTATGGCTACACCTTC. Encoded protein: CASSYSLANYGYTF.

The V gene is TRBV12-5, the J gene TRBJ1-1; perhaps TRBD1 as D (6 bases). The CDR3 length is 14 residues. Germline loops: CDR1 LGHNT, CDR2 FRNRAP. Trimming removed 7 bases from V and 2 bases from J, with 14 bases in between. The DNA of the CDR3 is TGTGCTAGTGCCCAGGGGACCTCTAACACTGAAGCTTTCTTT. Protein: CASAQGTSNTEAFF.

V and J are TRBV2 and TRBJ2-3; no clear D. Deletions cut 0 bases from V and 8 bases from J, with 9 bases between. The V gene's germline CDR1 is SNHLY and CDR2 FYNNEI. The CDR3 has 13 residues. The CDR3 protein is CASSEARQATQYF. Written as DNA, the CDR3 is TGTGCCAGCAGTGAAGCCCGACAAGCTACGCAGTATTTT.

CDR3 in amino acids: CASSSTGTRYEQYF. Here the CDR3 DNA reads TGTGCCAGCAGCTCCACCGGGACTAGGTACGAGCAGTACTTC. This rearrangement joins TRBV11-2 to TRBJ2-7; 8 bases are a match to TRBD2. V lost 4 bases to trimming and J lost 4 bases; unmatched junction nucleotides: 6. This CDR3 is 14 amino acids long. The germline V gene encodes CDR1 SGHAT and CDR2 FQNNGV.